This TCR beta chain is from a study of Ad26.COV2.S vaccination and SARS-CoV-2 variants (dated by TCRdb to the early 2020s). Regarding the research as a whole: Vaccine-arm donors were drawn from COV1001, a multicentre, randomized, double-blind, placebo-controlled phase I-IIa trial of Ad26.COV2.S in healthy adults. The TCR-sequenced set comprised around 30 samples: about 19 Ad26.COV2.S vaccine recipients, 5 placebo recipients and 8 SARS-CoV-2 convalescent individuals. Ad26.COV2.S was administered intramuscularly at 5 x 10^10 or 1 x 10^11 viral particles, either as a single shot or as two shots given 56 days apart. TCRbeta repertoire sequencing was used to assess the specificity and breadth of SARS-CoV-2-reactive T cell receptors after Ad26.COV2.S vaccination. Trial participants were randomized into five groups of five, in which low-dose or high-dose Ad26.COV2.S was given once or twice, or placebo was given on both occasions. Investigators remained blinded to trial group allocation during experiments and outcome assessment. Results and caveats for the whole study, not just this receptor: After vaccination, substantial breadth of spike-specific CD8+ and CD4+ T cell responses was reported. Spike-specific TCR breadth was higher in Ad26.COV2.S recipients than in placebo recipients (P = 0.0014). The study was not powered for comparison of responses between vaccine doses or regimens. The authors noted that total T cell responses may have been underestimated by the TCR breadth and depth analyses. Non-spike TCR breadth was comparable between vaccine and placebo recipients, consistent with the vaccine containing only spike.

Interpreted using the paper, the treatment or condition label stands for: approximately 18 received Ad26.COV2.S at low or high dose, single or two shots; a few received placebo; per-sample allocation not given. For vaccine and placebo recipients, the sequenced repertoires came from samples collected on day 63 after the first injection. Between 29 July and 7 August 2020, Cohort 1b enrolled 25 adults aged 18-55 years at one site in Boston, USA. Ad26.COV2.S consisted of a replication-incompetent adenovirus type 26 vector by which a prefusion-stabilized SARS-CoV-2 spike protein from the original Wuhan strain was expressed. The immunoSEQ Assay was used to sequence TCRbeta CDR3 regions. After extraction, genomic DNA underwent amplification by bias-controlled multiplex PCR, followed by high-throughput sequencing. In the paper's pipeline: To quantify the absolute abundance of every unique TCRbeta CDR3 region, sequences were collapsed and filtered. T cell fraction was estimated by normalization of TCRbeta template counts to usable DNA, with usable DNA being measured through amplification of reference genes present in all nucleated cells. Repertoire TCRs were annotated as SARS-CoV-2-specific when V gene, CDR3 amino acid sequence and J gene were exactly matched to a known reactive TCR set. The reference SARS-CoV-2 TCR set was obtained from MIRA and was filtered for enrichment in COVID-19-positive ImmuneCODE repertoires, whereby public or cross-reactive TCRs were removed. Using the MIRA antigens, annotated TCRs were further analysed by specific ORF or by position within an ORF. Depth was the summed frequency of annotated unique rearrangements, while breadth was defined as annotated unique rearrangements over total unique productive rearrangements. Group comparisons of TCR breadth used two-sided Wilcoxon rank-sum tests. TCRdb carries this immuneACCESS record with in-frame sequences only. Its versions omit some clonotypes, under half of them owing to an unresolved V gene in the studies checked, with the rest unexplained. V and J calls plus clone size are reproduced from that table; the DNA served to infer D and trimming. In all, the sample holds some 250,000 clones, and roughly 90% of those were seen once. The ten biggest clones cover about 11% of the sample.

The V end gives up 4 bases and the J end 7 bases, leaving 8 bases in the junction not matched to a gene. Sequences GTSNPN (CDR1) and SVGIG (CDR2) are obtained from the germline V gene (reference sequence). The CDR3, from cysteine to phenylalanine, totals 13 residues. Kept here is only the CDR3 DNA, which spans 39 bases and is read in frame from base 1. A word on this clone: Its cognate antigen has yet to be identified. No much larger clonotype is one base removed from it; base qualities were not supplied.

The chain joins TRBV30 to TRBJ2-7; 9 bases in the junction line up with TRBD2. The source material was peripheral blood, sampled in a trial of Ad26.COV2.S vaccine versus placebo. This clonotype originated in a person aged 18 to 65 who received the Ad26.COV2.S COVID-19 vaccine or a placebo. The CDR3 protein: CAWKAGGPEEQYF. The sequenced DNA is TGTGCCTGGAAGGCGGGGGGGCCAGAGGAGCAGTACTTC.